The clone carrying this T cell receptor (beta chain) was seen many times. Its antigen is undetermined. This record comes from a study of T cells in Graves' hyperthyroidism and ophthalmopathy. Whole-study findings and limits: The authors' 13 V-J model separated ophthalmopathy from stable hyperthyroidism.

Not enrolled were patients with uncontrolled infection, other autoimmune disease, pregnancy or lactation. Thyroid ultrasound and orbital computed tomography, with clinical symptoms and serum thyroxine and TRAb, informed diagnoses. Regions amplified from RNA transcripts were the TCR beta CDR3 regions. TCR CDR3 regions were first amplified by RT-PCR with HTBI primers. Each CDR3 protein gets one entry after TCRdb re-called the multiplex PCR reads with MiXCR. The sample has 500,000 to 650,000 distinct CDR3 sequences; approximately 14% are singletons. With 1 base removed from V and 2 bases from J, the gap between germline ends came to 18 bases. The germline gives CDR1 SGHNT, CDR2 YENEEA. This CDR3 spans 17 amino acids.

The source is a woman between 45 and 60 years old with Graves' ophthalmopathy. This chain connects TRBV11-3 to TRBJ2-7; D is ambiguous. The specimen was blood. CDR3 DNA sequence: TGTGCCAGCAGCTTAGGAGCTCGGCTGCCTACGACCTACGAGCAGTACTTC. This codes for CASSLGARLPTTYEQYF.